The rows below give T cell receptor beta chains drawn from one sample of a study of long-term antiretroviral therapy in people with HIV. Here immunoSEQ multiplex PCR was the method, and the copy in TCRdb shows in-frame clones only, minus some. The sample includes roughly 44,000 clones, roughly 96% of them seen just once. Material: unsorted PBMCs, obtained 3.7 years after starting antiretroviral therapy. These receptors were taken from a woman aged 50 to 65 with HIV. The CDR3 runs from the conserved cysteine through the conserved F or W. A D gene is named only where the DNA matches it firmly. The size field is filled for only some rows; it gives once, few, many or a size class.

CDR3 protein	CDR3 DNA	clone size	V gene	J gene	D gene
CGVGRGEAFF	TGCGGGGTAGGCCGGGGTGAAGCTTTCTTT	.	TRBV20-1	TRBJ1-1	.
CSVCLIIDEQYF	TGCAGCGTTTGTCTAATAATCGACGAGCAGTACTTC	.	TRBV29-1	TRBJ2-7	.
CASSYRRLAGASSYNEQFF	TGTGCCAGCAGCTATCGGCGTCTAGCGGGGGCCAGCTCCTACAATGAGCAGTTCTTC	.	TRBV11-2	TRBJ2-1	TRBD2
CASSLDRGPTEAFF	TGTGCCAGCAGCTTAGATCGGGGGCCCACTGAAGCTTTCTTT	.	TRBV11-1	TRBJ1-1	.
CATSPGTASGNTIYF	TGTGCCACCAGCCCAGGGACAGCCTCTGGAAACACCATATATTTT	.	TRBV15	TRBJ1-3	TRBD1
CASSPDRGYNSPLHF	TGTGCCAGCAGCCCGGACAGGGGCTATAATTCACCCCTCCACTTT	.	TRBV7-9	TRBJ1-6	TRBD1
CASSRQGGRPGELFF	TGTGCCAGCAGCCGACAGGGCGGTCGCCCCGGGGAGCTGTTTTTT	.	TRBV14	TRBJ2-2	TRBD1
CASNKSRHLRFPRGTDTQYF	TGTGCCAGCAACAAAAGCCGGCACCTCAGATTTCCCCGGGGCACAGATACGCAGTATTTT	.	TRBV21-1	TRBJ2-3	.
CASSQEGGTGGNGYTF	TGCGCCAGCAGCCAAGAGGGGGGTACAGGGGGCAATGGCTACACCTTC	few	TRBV4-1	TRBJ1-2	TRBD1
CASSLFRFGPYEQYF	TGTGCCAGCAGCCTATTCCGGTTCGGACCCTACGAGCAGTACTTC	few	TRBV11-1	TRBJ2-7	.
CASSIATGTEAFF	TGTGCCAGTAGTATAGCGACAGGGACTGAAGCTTTCTTT	.	TRBV19	TRBJ1-1	TRBD1
CASSEIGRGYTF	TGTGCCAGCAGTGAAATCGGCAGGGGCTACACCTTC	once	TRBV6-5	TRBJ1-2	.
CASSLDTGSNSPLHF	TGTGCCAGCAGCTTGGACACAGGGAGCAATTCACCCCTCCACTTT	.	TRBV5-6	TRBJ1-6	.
CAWSLGRGVETQYF	TGTGCCTGGAGTTTAGGGAGGGGTGTAGAGACCCAGTACTTC	once	TRBV30	TRBJ2-5	TRBD2
CASSSQAGIGHEQFF	TGTGCCAGCAGCTCACAGGCGGGGATCGGGCATGAGCAGTTCTTC	.	TRBV7-9	TRBJ2-1	.
CASSPIRGQGRTEAFF	TGTGCCAGCAGCCCCATACGAGGACAGGGGAGGACTGAAGCTTTCTTT	.	TRBV25-1	TRBJ1-1	TRBD1
CASRWRENTEAFF	TGTGCCAGCAGATGGAGGGAGAACACTGAAGCTTTCTTT	.	TRBV5-4	TRBJ1-1	.
CASSLRGGARDTQYF	TGCGCCAGCAGCCTCCGCGGGGGGGCACGAGATACGCAGTATTTT	.	TRBV4-3	TRBJ2-3	TRBD2
CASSGETRGEQFF	TGCGCCAGCAGTGGGGAGACTAGGGGTGAGCAGTTCTTC	.	TRBV10-1	TRBJ2-1	.
CASSPSGGRVADTQYF	TGTGCCAGCAGCCCCTCGGGGGGGCGTGTAGCAGATACGCAGTATTTT	.	TRBV7-6	TRBJ2-3	TRBD2
CASSEGQGTQPQHF	TGTGCCAGCAGTGAGGGACAGGGCACTCAGCCCCAGCATTTT	.	TRBV2	TRBJ1-5	TRBD1
CASSDPGTGPQGGQFF	TGTGCCAGCAGTGACCCCGGGACAGGTCCCCAGGGGGGGCAGTTCTTC	.	TRBV25-1	TRBJ2-1	TRBD1
CSAKTYDRGNTEAFF	TGCAGCGCCAAGACTTACGACAGGGGGAACACTGAAGCTTTCTTT	once	TRBV29-1	TRBJ1-1	TRBD1
CAISEGWDRGNEKLFF	TGTGCCATCAGTGAGGGCTGGGACAGGGGCAATGAAAAACTGTTTTTT	.	TRBV10-3	TRBJ1-4	TRBD1
CASSVAQGTGADTQYF	TGTGCCAGCAGCGTAGCTCAAGGGACAGGGGCAGATACGCAGTATTTT	.	TRBV9	TRBJ2-3	TRBD1
CASSDRGRVGTGELFF	TGTGCCAGCAGTGATCGCGGCAGGGTGGGAACCGGGGAGCTGTTTTTT	.	TRBV2	TRBJ2-2	.